The source of this T cell receptor beta chain is a study of shared clonotypes between healthy human individuals. The sample holds one count of this clone. Replicate sorted-subset PCRs were loaded with around 210 ng DNA, about 30,000 T cell genomes. The authors' processing: There were no quality scores in the junction-only immunoSEQ sequences, so filtering differed. Data came from immunoSEQ multiplex PCR; TCRdb stores just in-frame clones and leaves some out. The V and J calls and clone size are taken from that table; D and trimming were inferred from the DNA. Altogether about 800,000 clones are present, around 96% being singletons, with the ten largest covering about 0.21%. Germline lookup yields CDR1 SSHAT and CDR2 FNYEAQ (reference sequence). The V and J ends lost 5 bases and 1 base respectively, with 11 bases between them. The CDR3 length is 14 residues. Terminally differentiated effector memory CD45RA+ cells were excluded from the naive CD8 cells, which were CD45RO-negative and positively selected for CCR7.

The chain recombines TRBV7-7 with TRBJ2-5, with a possible D match to TRBD1 (6 bases). What was sequenced was naive CD8+ T cells sorted from blood. The clonotype originates from a man aged 25 to 40 in good health. The chain's CDR3 is CASSRYRAQETQYF. The CDR3 bases are TGTGCCAGCAGCCGCTACAGGGCCCAAGAGACCCAGTACTTC.